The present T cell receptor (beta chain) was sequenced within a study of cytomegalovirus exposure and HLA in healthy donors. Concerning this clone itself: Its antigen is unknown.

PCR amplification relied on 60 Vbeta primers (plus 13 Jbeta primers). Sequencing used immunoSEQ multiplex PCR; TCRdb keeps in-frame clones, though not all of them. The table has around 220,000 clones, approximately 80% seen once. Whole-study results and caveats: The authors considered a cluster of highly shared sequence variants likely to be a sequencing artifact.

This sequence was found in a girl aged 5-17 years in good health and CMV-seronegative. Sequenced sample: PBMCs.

DNA of the CDR3: TGTGCCAGCGGTGGAGGGAAGTCTAACTATGGCTACACCTTC. Residues: CASGGGKSNYGYTF. The chain carries TRBV5-4 and TRBJ1-2; D gene unclear. The CDR3 has 14 amino acids. The germline CDR1 and CDR2 sequences are SGHNT and YYREEE (reference sequence). V lost 7 bases, J lost 0 bases, and 13 bases lay in between.